This is a list of T cell receptor beta chains from one sample in a study of blood T cells in healthy people across ages. TCRdb used MiXCR to reprocess the 5' RACE reads, holding one entry per CDR3 protein. The table includes about 1,500,000 distinct CDR3 sequences, about 30% detected once. Sequences were obtained from blood. These receptors were taken from a woman aged 25 to 39 in good health. The CDR3 runs from the conserved cysteine through the conserved F or W. D genes are given only for firm matches. Some rows mark clone size as missing; the rest say once, few, many or name a class of expanded clone.

V gene	clone size	D gene	J gene	CDR3 DNA	CDR3 protein
TRBV6-1	many	.	TRBJ1-2	TGTGCCAGCAGTGAAAGTGGCGGCTTGGGCTATGGCTACACCTTC	CASSESGGLGYGYTF
TRBV6-5	.	.	TRBJ1-5	TGTGCCAGCTGCCGGGGTAGCAATCAGCCCCAGCATTTT	CASCRGSNQPQHF
TRBV28	few	.	TRBJ1-6	TGTGCCAGCACACCTGCAGGTGGACCTAATAATTCACCCCTCCACTTT	CASTPAGGPNNSPLHF
TRBV5-1	.	.	TRBJ2-4	TGCGCCAGCAGCCTCACTAGCACCATTCAGTACTTC	CASSLTSTIQYF
TRBV20-1	.	TRBD1	TRBJ2-5	TGCAGTGGGCTTCTAGGGGGCGCACAGACCCAGTACTTC	CSGLLGGAQTQYF
TRBV6-6	.	.	TRBJ1-5	TGTGCCAGCAGTTACTTCCGGAATCAGCCCCAGCATTTT	CASSYFRNQPQHF
TRBV10-3	.	.	TRBJ2-7	TGTGCCATCAGTGAGTCGGGTGGTAACGAGCAGTACTTC	CAISESGGNEQYF
TRBV9	.	.	TRBJ1-3	TGTGCCAGCAGCGTAGCCGGGGTATCTGGAAACACCATATATTTT	CASSVAGVSGNTIYF
TRBV7-2	.	.	TRBJ2-1	TGTGCCAGCAGCTTAGCTAAGACAGGCGCCGGGGAGACCCAGTTCTTC	CASSLAKTGAGETQFF
TRBV6-2/TRBV6-3	.	TRBD1	TRBJ2-1	TGTGCCAGCAAGCCCTACGGGACAGGGGATTCCAATGAGCAGTTCTTC	CASKPYGTGDSNEQFF
TRBV6-1	few	.	TRBJ1-1	TGTGCCAGCAAGTCAGAGATGAACACTGAAGCTTTCTTT	CASKSEMNTEAFF
TRBV6-2/TRBV6-3	many	.	TRBJ2-3	TGTGCCAGCAACTACGGAGATACGCAGTATTTT	CASNYGDTQYF
TRBV20-1	.	.	TRBJ1-2	TGCAGTGCTAGAGAGGGGGAAAGGGATGGCTATGGCTACACCTTC	CSAREGERDGYGYTF
TRBV25-1	many	.	TRBJ1-4	TGTGCCAGCAGCCTCGGTGGAATAAATGAAAAACTGTTTTTT	CASSLGGINEKLFF
TRBV20-1	.	.	TRBJ2-7	TGCAGTGCCCAAGGGGTCGGGAGAGAGCAGTACTTC	CSAQGVGREQYF
TRBV6-5	many	.	TRBJ2-7	TGTGCCGCCGGGGATTACGAGCAGTACTTC	CAAGDYEQYF
TRBV20-1	few	.	TRBJ1-2	TGCAGTGCTAGAGATCAGACCGGAAAAGACCATGGCTACACCTTC	CSARDQTGKDHGYTF
TRBV7-2	many	TRBD2	TRBJ2-3	TGTGCCAGCAGCTTAGCGCTAGCGGGAGCAGATACGCAGTATTTT	CASSLALAGADTQYF
TRBV20-1	many	.	TRBJ2-7	TGCAGTGCTAGAGATGGTGGACAGGGACTACGAGGGCAGTACTTC	CSARDGGQGLRGQYF
TRBV6-6	many	.	TRBJ2-7	TGTGCCAGCTCTTACTCGACGGACTCCTACGAGCAGTACTTC	CASSYSTDSYEQYF
TRBV11-2	few	TRBD2	TRBJ2-3	TGTGCCAGCAGCTTAGACAGGACTAGCGAAGGCACAGATACGCAGTATTTT	CASSLDRTSEGTDTQYF
TRBV5-1	few	TRBD1	TRBJ1-2	TGCGCCAGCAGCCAGGGACAGGAAAGTGGCTACACCTTC	CASSQGQESGYTF
TRBV20-1	.	TRBD2	TRBJ2-1	TGCAGTGCTAGAAAAACTAGCGCCAGCTCCTACAATGGGCAGTTCTTC	CSARKTSASSYNGQFF
TRBV12-3/TRBV12-4	.	TRBD2	TRBJ2-5	TGTGCCAGCAGACGGGGACTATTAGTTGAGACCCAGTACTTC	CASRRGLLVETQYF
TRBV5-1	many	.	TRBJ2-7	TGCGCCAGCAGCTTGGGGGGGGCCTCCTACGAGCAGTACTTC	CASSLGGASYEQYF
TRBV29-1	.	.	TRBJ2-4	TGCAGCGGTGGGGGTAGCGGAAACATTCAGTACTTC	CSGGGSGNIQYF
TRBV29-1	.	.	TRBJ1-1	TGCAGCGTTGCGGGGTGGGACACTGAAGCTTTCTTT	CSVAGWDTEAFF
TRBV2	few	TRBD1	TRBJ1-5	TGTGCCAGCAGCCCAAGGACAGGGCCTCAGCCCCAGCATTTT	CASSPRTGPQPQHF
TRBV7-9	.	TRBD1	TRBJ1-4	TGTGCCAGCACCCCGGGACAGGGCATTGAAAAACTGTTTTTT	CASTPGQGIEKLFF
TRBV7-2	.	.	TRBJ2-7	TGTGCCAACAGCTTAGCAACAGGGAGGAGGGAGCAGTACTTC	CANSLATGRREQYF
TRBV30	.	.	TRBJ1-5	TGTGCCTGGAGTGCCCCAGGCAATCAGCCCCAGCATTTT	CAWSAPGNQPQHF
TRBV6-6	.	.	TRBJ2-5	TGTGCCAGCAGTTACTCGTTGTTTGGGGGGGGCCGGGAGACCCAGTACTTC	CASSYSLFGGGRETQYF
TRBV16	once	.	TRBJ1-1	TGTGCCAGCAGCCAATCGGGAGGACCTCAGCAGGGTGAAGCTTTCTTT	CASSQSGGPQQGEAFF
TRBV6-2/TRBV6-3	.	TRBD2	TRBJ2-7	TGTGCCAGCAGTCGACTAGCGGGAGCCCGCTACGAGCAGTACTTC	CASSRLAGARYEQYF
TRBV14	few	.	TRBJ2-3	TGTGCCAGCAGCCAAGCCACCACAGATACGCAGTATTTT	CASSQATTDTQYF
TRBV29-1	few	TRBD1	TRBJ1-5	TGCAGCGTTGAAGATCCGGCAGGGGGAACAGTACCCCAGCATTTT	CSVEDPAGGTVPQHF
TRBV20-1	.	.	TRBJ2-5	TGCAGTGCTAGAAATGACAGAGAGACCCAGTACTTC	CSARNDRETQYF
TRBV19	few	TRBD1	TRBJ1-5	TGTGCCAGTGGGGACAGGGCGTCTGACCAGCCCCAGCATTTT	CASGDRASDQPQHF
TRBV28	few	.	TRBJ1-5	TGTGCCAGCAGTCTACCTGGACAGACACAATATCAGCCCCAGCATTTT	CASSLPGQTQYQPQHF
TRBV10-3	few	.	TRBJ2-1	TGTGCCATCAGTGAGTCGGTCGGCAGGAGGGCCGGCGAGCAGTTCTTC	CAISESVGRRAGEQFF
TRBV5-1	few	TRBD1	TRBJ1-1	TGCGCCAGCAGCACCGGAGGGACAGGGGCCACTGAAGCTTTCTTT	CASSTGGTGATEAFF